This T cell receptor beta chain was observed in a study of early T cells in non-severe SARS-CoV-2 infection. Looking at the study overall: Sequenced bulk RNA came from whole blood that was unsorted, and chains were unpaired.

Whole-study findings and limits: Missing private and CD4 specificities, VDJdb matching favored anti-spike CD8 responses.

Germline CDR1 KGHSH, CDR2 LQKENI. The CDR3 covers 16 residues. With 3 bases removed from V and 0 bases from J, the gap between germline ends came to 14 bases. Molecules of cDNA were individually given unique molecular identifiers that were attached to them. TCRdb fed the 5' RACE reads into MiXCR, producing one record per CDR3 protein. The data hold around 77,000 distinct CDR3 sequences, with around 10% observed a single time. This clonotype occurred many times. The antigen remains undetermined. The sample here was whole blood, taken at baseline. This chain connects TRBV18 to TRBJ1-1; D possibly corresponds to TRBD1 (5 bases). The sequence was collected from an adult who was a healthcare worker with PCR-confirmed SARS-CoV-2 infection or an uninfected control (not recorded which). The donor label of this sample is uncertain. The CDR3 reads CASSPGQALLNTEAFF. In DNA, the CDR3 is TGTGCCAGCTCACCTGGACAAGCCCTTCTGAACACTGAAGCTTTCTTT.